These 27 T cell receptor beta chains originate from one sample sequenced in a study of cytomegalovirus exposure and HLA in healthy donors. The PCR was carried out with 60 Vbeta primers and 13 Jbeta primers. Sequencing was performed with immunoSEQ multiplex PCR; in TCRdb, only in-frame clones are kept and a portion is missing. The sample holds some 150,000 clones, roughly four fifths seen once. Sequencing was carried out using PBMCs. The receptor set was obtained from a man aged 50 or older in good health and CMV-seropositive.

The rearrangement links TRBV7-6 to TRBJ2-7; 14 positions agree with TRBD2. Unmatched junction bases numbered 6, after V lost 3 bases and J lost 5 bases. There are 16 residues in the CDR3. CDR1 and CDR2 from the germline V gene are SGHVS and FNYEAQ. The DNA of the CDR3 is TGTGCCAGCAGCTTGGGGACTAGCGGGAGTAAAGACGAGCAGTACTTC. Protein: CASSLGTSGSKDEQYF.

Note on this clone: An end of the junction does not agree with germline; a read error may underlie this. The CDR3 DNA follows: TGTGCTAGCAGCTTAGTACCGGGACAGGGCCAAGAGACCCAGTACTTC. Its translation: CASSLVPGQGQETQYF. The genes are TRBV7-7 and TRBJ2-5; 9 bases agree with TRBD1. This CDR3 is 16 amino acids long. Germline V gives CDR1 SSHAT, CDR2 FNYEAQ (reference sequence).

This chain links TRBV20-1 with TRBJ2-5; possibly TRBD2 for D (5 bases). This CDR3 spans 11 amino acids. Germline values: CDR1 DFQATT, CDR2 SNEGSKA (reference sequence). Trimming removed 7 bases at V and 5 bases at J, with 11 bases between. The CDR3 sequence is CSVPGWETQYF. In DNA form, the CDR3 reads TGCAGTGTTCCGGGGTGGGAGACCCAGTACTTC.

V gene TRBV5-8 combines with J gene TRBJ2-7; 7 positions match TRBD1. CDR1 and CDR2 from the germline V gene are SGHTS and YDEGEE. V lost 4 bases and J lost 3; bases outside the gene matches: 10. The CDR3 is 15 residues long. This CDR3 is CASSQRTGLNYEQYF. CDR3 coding DNA: TGTGCCAGCAGCCAACGGACAGGTTTAAACTACGAGCAGTACTTC.

This sequence joins TRBV6-6 and TRBJ2-7; 14 bases align to TRBD2. The V segment lost 7 bases and the J segment 4 bases; nucleotides outside the gene matches: 3. Germline CDR1 is MNHNY and CDR2 is SVGAGI (reference sequence). This CDR3 comprises 14 residues. As DNA, the CDR3 is TGTGCCAGCACCAGGACTAGCGGGGGGTACGAGCAGTACTTC. Translated, it gives CASTRTSGGYEQYF.

A single count supports this clone. One junction end disagrees with the germline gene, perhaps due to a read error. The gene calls are TRBV5-1 and TRBJ2-6; D may be TRBD1 (5 bases). The CDR3 is 16 amino acids. Germline CDR1 SGHRS, CDR2 YFSETQ. CDR3 sequence: CASSLISGTGANGLTF. The CDR3 nucleotides read TGCGCCAGCAGCTTGATATCGGGTACTGGGGCCAACGGCCTGACTTTC.

V and J are TRBV28 and TRBJ1-5, with D possibly being TRBD1 (6 bases). Germline-derived CDR1 and CDR2 are MDHEN and SYDVKM. The CDR3 is 18 amino acids. V gave up 1 base and J gave up 1 base, with 17 bases separating them. CDR3 in DNA: TGTGCCAGCAGTTTATTGTCCCAGGGGAACCCCAGCAATCAGCCCCAGCATTTT. Protein sequence: CASSLLSQGNPSNQPQHF.

This chain links TRBV4-3 with TRBJ2-1; a weak D match, TRBD2 (7 bases). The CDR3 has 16 amino acids. V shed 3 bases and J shed 6 bases, with 18 bases lying between them. Germline V gene data show CDR1 as LGHNA and CDR2 as YSLEER. CDR3 sequence (DNA): TGCGCCAGCAGCCACATGAGGGGGGGCGCCCCCAATGAGCAGTTCTTC. This gives the protein CASSHMRGGAPNEQFF.

This sequence joins TRBV6-5 and TRBJ2-5; TRBD2 matches at 7 bases. CDR1 and CDR2 (germline): MNHEY, SVGAGI. This CDR3 has 14 residues. The trim removed 7 bases at V and 4 bases at J, leaving 9 bases unmatched. The CDR3 loop is CASTPSGIGETQYF. The CDR3 DNA reads TGTGCCAGCACCCCCAGCGGGATCGGAGAGACCCAGTACTTC.

The V call is TRBV28, the J call TRBJ1-1; maybe TRBD1 (5 bases). CDR3 length: 16 residues. Germline V gene sequence: CDR1 MDHEN, CDR2 SYDVKM. Trimming left V 4 bases short and J 0 bases short, with 15 bases between. CDR3 in amino acids: CASSSPDDSVNTEAFF. The CDR3 bases are TGTGCCAGCAGTTCACCTGACGACAGCGTGAACACTGAAGCTTTCTTT.

The V gene is TRBV6-4, the J gene TRBJ2-1, with 7 bases lining up with TRBD1. Trimming cost V 5 bases and J 5 bases; bases outside gene matches: 6. The CDR3 has 14 residues. Germline assignment: CDR1 MRHNA and CDR2 SNTAGT. CDR3 in DNA: TGTGCCAGCAGTCCTACAGGGGCAAACAATGAGCAGTTCTTC. The encoded protein is CASSPTGANNEQFF.

This clone turned up a few times. Additional DNA sequences in this sample encode the identical CDR3. The chain uses TRBV29-1 and TRBJ2-7; 9 positions agree with TRBD1. V shed 6 bases and J 4 bases; nucleotides not matched to a gene: 4. The length of the CDR3 is 12 residues. CDR1 is SQVTM and CDR2 is ANQGSEA in the germline V gene. The CDR3 DNA reads TGCAGCGTCCCTGGACAGGGGTACGAGCAGTACTTC. Its translation: CSVPGQGYEQYF.

This clone was detected only a few times. V usage is TRBV20-1 and J usage is TRBJ1-1; tentative D call: TRBD1 (6 bases). Germline V gene lookup returns CDR1 DFQATT and CDR2 SNEGSKA (reference sequence). Trimming took off 4 bases at V and 6 bases at J, with 9 bases between the two ends. The CDR3 is 11 residues long. The CDR3 reads CSANRDAEAFF. The CDR3 nucleotides are TGCAGTGCTAACAGGGACGCTGAAGCTTTCTTT.

The rearrangement joins TRBV5-8 to TRBJ2-7; D possibly corresponds to TRBD2 (7 bases). Trimming removed 1 base from V and 4 bases from J, with 12 bases in between. CDR1 SGHTS and CDR2 YDEGEE come from the germline V gene. There are 14 residues in the CDR3. CDR3 in amino acids: CASSLKGGSYEQYF. The CDR3 DNA is TGTGCCAGCAGCTTGAAGGGGGGGAGTTACGAGCAGTACTTC.

The chain has TRBV6-5 and TRBJ1-1; weak D call: TRBD1 (6 bases). Germline V gene data show CDR1 as MNHEY and CDR2 as SVGAGI. The V end lost 8 bases, the J end lost 3 bases, and 13 bases lay between the germline ends. The CDR3 contains 13 residues. The chain's CDR3 is CASSLQGYTEAFF. The CDR3 region has the DNA TGTGCCAGCTCCCTACAGGGTTACACTGAAGCTTTCTTT.

With regard to this clone: The same CDR3 arises from other DNA sequences in this sample as well. The chain carries TRBV2 and TRBJ2-3, with D unresolved. V lost 9 bases to trimming and J lost 2 bases, with 3 bases between them. The CDR3 runs 10 residues. Per the germline V gene, CDR1 is SNHLY and CDR2 is FYNNEI. CDR3 bases: TGTGCCAGTCTCACAGATACGCAGTATTTT. Protein: CASLTDTQYF.

The V call is TRBV19, the J call TRBJ1-2; D gene uncertain. V was pared by 3 bases and J by 2 bases, with 13 bases between. The V gene's germline CDR1 is LNHDA and CDR2 SQIVND (reference sequence). There are 15 residues in the CDR3. The CDR3 loop is CASSMHRGRNYGYTF. CDR3 bases: TGTGCCAGTAGTATGCACCGCGGTCGGAACTATGGCTACACCTTC.

In this sample, this clone turned up a few times. The gene calls are TRBV28 and TRBJ2-7; TRBD2 matches 7 bases. This CDR3 comprises 12 residues. The V gene's germline CDR1 is MDHEN and CDR2 SYDVKM. The trim removed 8 bases at V and 6 bases at J, leaving 7 bases unmatched. DNA for the CDR3: TGTGCCAGCTTCAGCGGGATTAGCGAGCAGTACTTC. Translated: CASFSGISEQYF.

The chain combines TRBV5-6 with TRBJ2-1, with D perhaps TRBD2 (6 bases). V was shortened by 9 bases and J by 10 bases, with 17 bases between the two germline ends. The CDR3 length is 12 residues. Germline V gene sequence: CDR1 SGHDT, CDR2 YYEEEE. The CDR3 nucleotides are TGTGCCATCCTCCTGGAGGGTATCGAGCAGTTCTTC. Its protein is CAILLEGIEQFF.

The chain has TRBV7-2 and TRBJ2-5; 7 positions agree with TRBD1. CDR1 and CDR2 (germline): SGHTA, FQGNSA. With 1 base clipped from V and 4 bases from J, the junction kept 9 bases outside the gene matches. The CDR3 runs to 16 residues. CDR3 protein: CASSLVFTGVGETQYF. As DNA, the CDR3 is TGTGCCAGCAGCTTAGTTTTCACAGGGGTTGGAGAGACCCAGTACTTC.

This sequence joins TRBV2 and TRBJ2-7; 11 positions agree with TRBD1. Trimming at V came to 6 bases and at J to 2 bases, leaving 3 bases not matched to a gene. The CDR3 is 14 amino acids. Germline CDR1 and CDR2: SNHLY and FYNNEI. CDR3 protein: CASRAGQGAYEQYF. CDR3 DNA: TGTGCCAGCAGAGCGGGACAGGGGGCCTACGAGCAGTACTTC.

The rearrangement joins TRBV29-1 to TRBJ2-1, with 10 positions matching TRBD2. Germline CDR1 is SQVTM and CDR2 is ANQGSEA. The CDR3 is 12 amino acids. The ends lost 7 bases at V and 8 bases at J; junction bases unmatched: 5. The CDR3 region is CSAGLAEYEQFF. The CDR3 DNA sequence: TGCAGCGCTGGACTAGCGGAATATGAGCAGTTCTTC.

The J gene is TRBJ2-2, the V gene TRBV9; D ambiguous. This CDR3 spans 15 amino acids. V was clipped by 0 bases and J by 5 bases, with 11 bases between them. CDR1 is SGDLS and CDR2 is YYNGEE in the germline V gene. The CDR3: CASSVATRNTGELFF. CDR3 DNA: TGTGCCAGCAGCGTAGCTACGAGAAATACCGGGGAGCTGTTTTTT.

This clone has a single count. The chain couples TRBV5-1 to TRBJ2-7; 7 bases are shared with TRBD1. After removal of 4 bases from V and 3 bases from J, the junction contained 7 bases not matched to a gene. The CDR3 length is 14 residues. Germline V lookup: CDR1 SGHRS, CDR2 YFSETQ. The CDR3, as DNA: TGCGCCAGCAGCACGGTGACAGGGCTCTACGAGCAGTACTTC. Translation: CASSTVTGLYEQYF.

V is TRBV6-1 and J is TRBJ2-7, with 12 bases fitting TRBD2. The junction had 5 bases not matched to a gene; V was cut back by 6 bases and J by 2 bases. The CDR3 is made up of 15 amino acids. Germline V CDR1 and CDR2: MNHNS, SASEGT. In nucleotides, the CDR3 is TGTGCCAGCAGGCCTAGACTAGCGGGAGCCTACGAGCAGTACTTC. Translation: CASRPRLAGAYEQYF.

The sample holds one count of this clone. The V and J genes are TRBV5-1 and TRBJ2-1; 9 bases align to TRBD2. Germline lookup yields CDR1 SGHRS and CDR2 YFSETQ. This CDR3 has 16 amino acids. The V and J ends lost 0 bases and 8 bases, in that order; junction bases with no gene match: 9. CDR3 sequence (DNA): TGCGCCAGCAGCTTGGGTAGTAGCGGGAGTGTCGATGAGCAGTTCTTC. It is translated as CASSLGSSGSVDEQFF.

V is TRBV5-6 and J is TRBJ2-7; 14 bases are shared with TRBD2. This CDR3 has 16 amino acids. Per the germline V gene, CDR1 is SGHDT and CDR2 is YYEEEE. Unmatched junction bases numbered 7, after V lost 4 bases and J lost 4 bases. The CDR3 here is CASSVGLAGAIYEQYF. The CDR3 bases are TGTGCCAGCAGCGTGGGACTAGCGGGAGCCATTTACGAGCAGTACTTC. Based on the CDR3 plus reference TRBV5-6 and TRBJ2-7, the full variable domain is DAGVTQSPTHLIKTRGQQVTLRCSPKSGHDTVSWYQQALGQGPQFIFQYYEEEERQRGNFPDRFSGHQFPNYSSELNVNALLLGDSALYLCASSVGLAGAIYEQYFGPGTRLTVT.